This TCR beta chain was obtained from a study of cytomegalovirus exposure and HLA in healthy donors. The study, taken as a whole, reports: The authors judged a highly shared variant cluster likely a sequencing artifact.

A multiplex PCR was run with 60 Vbeta primers and 13 Jbeta primers. Produced via immunoSEQ multiplex PCR; TCRdb's table is partial and in-frame only. The sample carries roughly 120,000 clones, less than 85% recorded once. As regards this clone: Its specificity is not known.

The TCR comes from a male donor in good health and CMV-seronegative. The sequenced sample consisted of PBMCs.

CDR3 in DNA: TGTGCCAGCAGTTCAAGTCCGGGGACTGAAGCTTTCTTT. This sequence encodes CASSSSPGTEAFF. The chain combines TRBV27 with TRBJ1-1; D remains unclear. From germline, CDR1 is MNHEY and CDR2 SMNVEV (reference sequence). The CDR3 runs 13 residues. The V end lost 4 bases, the J end lost 5 bases, and 11 bases lay between the germline ends.